These 14 T cell receptor beta chains were sequenced from one sample in a study of blood T cells in healthy people across ages. Primers used in a second PCR of roughly 6 to 11 cycles were a sample-barcoded 5' primer and a J-beta primer mix. TCRdb reprocessed the 5' RACE reads with MiXCR, giving one entry per CDR3 protein. The table has around 1,500,000 distinct CDR3 sequences, around two fifths seen once. Source material: blood. Receptors were obtained from a woman between 18 and 29 years old in good health.

The chain couples TRBV3-1 to TRBJ2-1; D possibly corresponds to TRBD2 (6 bases). The CDR3 is made up of 16 amino acids. Germline CDR1 is LGHDT and CDR2 is YNNKEL (reference sequence). V was cut by 0 bases and J by 3 bases, with 12 bases left in between. The CDR3 here is CASSQDLATSYNEQFF. CDR3 nucleotides: TGTGCCAGCAGCCAAGATCTGGCGACTAGCTACAATGAGCAGTTCTTC.

This clonotype was seen a few times. The chain combines TRBV6-2 or TRBV6-3 with TRBJ2-1, with D possibly TRBD2 on 5 matching bases. This CDR3 contains 17 residues. V lost 0 bases and J lost 0, with 12 bases in between. CDR1 and CDR2 (germline): MNHEY, SVGEGT. CDR3: CASSYSRGPSSYNEQFF. Here the CDR3 DNA reads TGTGCCAGCAGTTACTCGCGAGGGCCGAGCTCCTACAATGAGCAGTTCTTC.

The chain links TRBV13 to TRBJ2-7; D is ambiguous. Germline V CDR1 and CDR2: PRHDT, FYEKMQ (reference sequence). The V gene lost 5 bases and the J gene lost 0 bases, with 20 bases spanning the gap. This CDR3 spans 17 amino acids. The CDR3 DNA is TGTGCCAGCAGCCCCACTGGCAGCTCGGAGTTCTCCTACGAGCAGTACTTC. This encodes CASSPTGSSEFSYEQYF.

The sample holds a few counts of this clonotype. The chain links TRBV7-9 to TRBJ2-7; TRBD1 aligns across 10 bases. CDR1 is SEHNR and CDR2 is FQNEAQ in the germline V gene (reference sequence). V trimming: 6 bases; J trimming: 3 bases; junction bases outside the gene matches: 11. The CDR3 runs to 16 residues. The CDR3 loop reads CASRPPGQGKIYEQYF. The CDR3, as DNA: TGTGCCAGCAGACCTCCGGGACAGGGGAAGATCTACGAGCAGTACTTC.

Notes on this clonotype: A much more abundant neighbour one base away suggests this may be a read error. The CDR3 DNA follows: TGTGCCGGCAGTGACAGGGTACAGCCCTACGAGCAGTACTTC. The encoded protein is CAGSDRVQPYEQYF. The chain couples TRBV12-3 or TRBV12-4 to TRBJ2-7; 7 bases align to TRBD1. The CDR3 contains 14 residues.

This clonotype was observed a handful of times. The rearrangement links TRBV6-1 to TRBJ2-3; tentatively, D is TRBD1 (5 bases). The germline V gene encodes CDR1 MNHNS and CDR2 SASEGT. Trimming stripped 1 base from V and 2 bases from J, with 10 bases between. The CDR3 sequence is 15 residues long. This CDR3 reads CASSEGGYSTDTQYF. CDR3 bases: TGTGCCAGCAGTGAAGGGGGCTATTCCACAGATACGCAGTATTTT.

This clonotype has just one count. The chain is built from TRBV12-5 and TRBJ2-3; TRBD2 might be the D (6 bases). The germline V and J ends were trimmed by 7 bases and 2 bases, with 19 bases remaining between them. The CDR3 covers 16 residues. Per germline, CDR1 LGHNT and CDR2 FRNRAP. CDR3 coding DNA: TGTGCTAGTGCCCCTGGGATAGCGGCGGACACAGATACGCAGTATTTT. This encodes CASAPGIAADTDTQYF.

This clonotype was seen a few times. The CDR3 bases are TGCGCCAGCAGCCAAGATTTTAGGGTAGCCAGCCACTACGAGCAGTACTTC. Protein: CASSQDFRVASHYEQYF. The chain couples TRBV4-1 to TRBJ2-7; no reliable D call. Trimming removed 0 bases at V and 3 bases at J, with 18 bases between. CDR3 length: 17 residues. Germline loops: CDR1 MGHRA, CDR2 YSYEKL.

The V call is TRBV20-1, the J call TRBJ1-5; a possible D gene is TRBD1 (6 bases). Looked up from germline, CDR1 is DFQATT and CDR2 is SNEGSKA (reference sequence). This CDR3 has 16 amino acids. V gave up 1 base and J gave up 0 bases, with 13 bases separating them. CDR3 sequence (DNA): TGCAGTGCTAGAGTCAAGGACAGTTATAGCAATCAGCCCCAGCATTTT. It codes for CSARVKDSYSNQPQHF.

The chain combines TRBV11-2 with TRBJ2-7; possibly TRBD1 for D (5 bases). Germline V gene data show CDR1 as SGHAT and CDR2 as FQNNGV. The germline V and J ends were trimmed by 5 bases and 0 bases, with 14 bases remaining between them. This CDR3 is built from 15 residues. The CDR3 DNA reads TGTGCCAGCAGCCCCAATTCAGGGCGCTCCTACGAGCAGTACTTC. It specifies CASSPNSGRSYEQYF.

This chain joins TRBV20-1 and TRBJ2-1, with 12 bases aligning to TRBD2. The CDR3 spans 15 residues. Germline V gene data show CDR1 as DFQATT and CDR2 as SNEGSKA (reference sequence). After removal of 4 bases from V and 8 bases from J, the junction contained 9 bases not matched to a gene. CDR3 nucleotides: TGCAGTGCTAAAGTAGGACTAGCGGGGAAGGATGAGCAGTTCTTC. Encoded protein: CSAKVGLAGKDEQFF.

This clonotype was detected only a few times. The junction differs from germline at one of its ends, possibly a read error. V and J are TRBV20-1 and TRBJ1-1; D might be TRBD1 (5 bases). CDR1 and CDR2 (germline): DFQATT, SNEGSKA (reference sequence). This CDR3 contains 12 residues. The CDR3: CSAGERNTEAFF. The CDR3 DNA is TGCAGTGCGGGGGAACGTAACACTGAGGCTTTCTTT.

In this sample, this clonotype turned up many times. V and J are TRBV6-5 and TRBJ2-2, with D unresolved. V was shortened by 7 bases and J by 1 base, with 13 bases between the two germline ends. The CDR3 totals 15 residues. The germline gives CDR1 MNHEY, CDR2 SVGAGI. The CDR3 here is CASTPVTENTGELFF. The CDR3 nucleotides are TGTGCCAGCACACCGGTGACTGAGAACACCGGGGAGCTGTTTTTT.

This clonotype was recorded at least ten times. CDR3 sequence (DNA): TGCGCCAGCAGCCAAGATCCGGGCGGCTCCTACGAGCAGTACTTC. It translates to CASSQDPGGSYEQYF. The V gene is TRBV4-1, the J gene TRBJ2-7, with unresolved D. Trimming took off 0 bases at V and 0 bases at J, with 9 bases between the two ends. Germline loops: CDR1 MGHRA, CDR2 YSYEKL. The CDR3 contains 15 residues.